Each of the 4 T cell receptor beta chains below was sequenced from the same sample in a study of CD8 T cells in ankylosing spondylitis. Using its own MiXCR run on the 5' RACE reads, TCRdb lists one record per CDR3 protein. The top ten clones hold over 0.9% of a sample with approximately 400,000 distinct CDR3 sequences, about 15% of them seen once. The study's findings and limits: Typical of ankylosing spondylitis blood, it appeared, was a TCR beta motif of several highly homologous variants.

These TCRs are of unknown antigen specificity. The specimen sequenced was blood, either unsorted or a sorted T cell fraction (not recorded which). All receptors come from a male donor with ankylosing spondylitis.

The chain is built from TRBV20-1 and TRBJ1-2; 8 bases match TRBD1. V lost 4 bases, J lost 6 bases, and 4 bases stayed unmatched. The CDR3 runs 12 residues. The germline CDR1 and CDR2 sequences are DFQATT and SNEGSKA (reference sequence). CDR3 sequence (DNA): TGCAGTGCTACGGACAGGGCCAATGGCTACACCTTC. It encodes CSATDRANGYTF.

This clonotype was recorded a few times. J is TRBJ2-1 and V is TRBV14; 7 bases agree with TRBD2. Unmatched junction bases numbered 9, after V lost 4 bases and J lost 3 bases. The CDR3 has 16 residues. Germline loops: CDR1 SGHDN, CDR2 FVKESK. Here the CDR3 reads CASSRLSGALYNEQFF. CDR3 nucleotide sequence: TGTGCCAGCAGCCGTCTAAGCGGGGCCCTCTACAATGAGCAGTTCTTC.

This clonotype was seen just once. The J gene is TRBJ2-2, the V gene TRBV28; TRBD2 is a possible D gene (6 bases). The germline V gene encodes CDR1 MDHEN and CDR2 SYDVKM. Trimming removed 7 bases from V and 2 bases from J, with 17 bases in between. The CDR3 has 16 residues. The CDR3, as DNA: TGTGCCAGCAACTCCCCTGGGGGGTCTAACACCGGGGAGCTGTTTTTT. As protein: CASNSPGGSNTGELFF.

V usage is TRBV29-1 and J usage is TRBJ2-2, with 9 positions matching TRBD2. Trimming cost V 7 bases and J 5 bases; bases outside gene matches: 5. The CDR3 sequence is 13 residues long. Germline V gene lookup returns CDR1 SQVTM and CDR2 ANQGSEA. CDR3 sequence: CSARTSATGELFF. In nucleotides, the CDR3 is TGCAGCGCCAGGACTAGCGCAACCGGGGAGCTGTTTTTT.